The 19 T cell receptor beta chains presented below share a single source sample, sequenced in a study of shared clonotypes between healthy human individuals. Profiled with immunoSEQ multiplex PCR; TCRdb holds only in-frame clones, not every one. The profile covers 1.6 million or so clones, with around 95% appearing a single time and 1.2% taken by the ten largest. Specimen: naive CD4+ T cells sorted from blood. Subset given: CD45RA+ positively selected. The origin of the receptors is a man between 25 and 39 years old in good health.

CDR3 amino acids: CASKEGAGTDTQYF. CDR3 coding DNA: TGTGCCAGCAAGGAGGGAGCTGGCACAGATACGCAGTATTTT. J is TRBJ2-3 and V is TRBV27; TRBD2 might be the D (6 bases). V was trimmed by 7 bases and J by 1 base, leaving 12 bases between them. Looked up from germline, CDR1 is MNHEY and CDR2 is SMNVEV (reference sequence). This CDR3 comprises 14 residues.

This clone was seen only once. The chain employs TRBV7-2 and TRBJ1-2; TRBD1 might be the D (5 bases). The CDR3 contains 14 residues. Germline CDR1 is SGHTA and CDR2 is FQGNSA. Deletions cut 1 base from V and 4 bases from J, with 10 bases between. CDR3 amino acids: CASSLGGQGYGYTF. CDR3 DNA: TGTGCCAGCAGCTTAGGGGGCCAGGGCTATGGCTACACCTTC. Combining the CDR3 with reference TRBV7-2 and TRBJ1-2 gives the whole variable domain GAGVSQSPSNKVTEKGKDVELRCDPISGHTALYWYRQSLGQGLEFLIYFQGNSAPDKSGLPSDRFSAERTGGSVSTLTIQRTQQEDSAVYLCASSLGGQGYGYTFGSGTRLTVV.

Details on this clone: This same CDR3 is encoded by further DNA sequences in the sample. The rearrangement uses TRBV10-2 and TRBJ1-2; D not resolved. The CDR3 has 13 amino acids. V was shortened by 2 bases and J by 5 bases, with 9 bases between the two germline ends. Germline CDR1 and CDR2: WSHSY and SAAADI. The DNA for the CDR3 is TGCGCCAGCAGTGAGACCGGGGATTATGGCTACACCTTC. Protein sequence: CASSETGDYGYTF.

The DNA for the CDR3 is TGCGCCAGCAGTGGAGACCTACTAGCGGGAGGAGATACAGATACGCAGTATTTT. It encodes CASSGDLLAGGDTDTQYF. The chain has TRBV10-1 and TRBJ2-3; 12 bases line up with TRBD2. Trimming took 4 bases from V and 3 from J; bases not matched to a gene: 11. The V gene's germline CDR1 is WNHNN and CDR2 SYGVQD (reference sequence). This CDR3 has 18 residues.

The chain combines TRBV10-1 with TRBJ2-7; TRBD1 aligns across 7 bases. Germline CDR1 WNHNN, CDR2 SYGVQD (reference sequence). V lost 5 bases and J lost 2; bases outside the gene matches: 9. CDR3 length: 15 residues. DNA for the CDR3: TGCGCCAGCAGTTCCTCAACAGGGGTGACCTACGAGCAGTACTTC. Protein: CASSSSTGVTYEQYF.

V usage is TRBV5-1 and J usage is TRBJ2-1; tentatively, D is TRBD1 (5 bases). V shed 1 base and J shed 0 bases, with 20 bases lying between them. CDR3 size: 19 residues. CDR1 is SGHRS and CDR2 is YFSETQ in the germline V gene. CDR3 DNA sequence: TGCGCCAGCAGCTTGCAGGGCCCCTTTAGGGCCACCTCCTACAATGAGCAGTTCTTC. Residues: CASSLQGPFRATSYNEQFF.

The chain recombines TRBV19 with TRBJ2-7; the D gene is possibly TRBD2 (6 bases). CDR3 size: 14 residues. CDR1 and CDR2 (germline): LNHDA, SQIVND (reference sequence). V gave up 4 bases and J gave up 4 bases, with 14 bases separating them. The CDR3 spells CASSRAAGSYEQYF. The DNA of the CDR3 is TGTGCCAGTAGTAGGGCGGCCGGGAGTTACGAGCAGTACTTC.

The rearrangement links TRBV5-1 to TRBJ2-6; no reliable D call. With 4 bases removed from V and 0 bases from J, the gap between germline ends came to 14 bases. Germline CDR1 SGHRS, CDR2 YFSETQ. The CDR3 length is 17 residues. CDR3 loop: CASSPTDAASGANVLTF. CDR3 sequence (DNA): TGCGCCAGCAGCCCAACTGACGCAGCCTCTGGGGCCAACGTCCTGACTTTC.

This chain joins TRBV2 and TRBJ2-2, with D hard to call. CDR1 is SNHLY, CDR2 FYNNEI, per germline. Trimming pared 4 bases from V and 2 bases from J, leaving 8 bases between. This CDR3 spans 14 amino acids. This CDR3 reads CASSGRTNTGELFF. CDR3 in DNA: TGTGCCAGCAGTGGGAGAACAAACACCGGGGAGCTGTTTTTT.

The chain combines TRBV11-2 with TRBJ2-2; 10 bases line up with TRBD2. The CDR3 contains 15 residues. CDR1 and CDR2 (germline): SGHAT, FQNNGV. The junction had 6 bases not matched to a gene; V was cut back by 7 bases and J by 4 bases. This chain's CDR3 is CASKKREGFTGELFF. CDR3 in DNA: TGTGCCAGCAAGAAGCGGGAGGGTTTCACCGGGGAGCTGTTTTTT.

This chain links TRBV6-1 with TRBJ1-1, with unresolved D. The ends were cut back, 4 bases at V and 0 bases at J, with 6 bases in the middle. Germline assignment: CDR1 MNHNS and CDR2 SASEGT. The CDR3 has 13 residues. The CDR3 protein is CASSAVMNTEAFF. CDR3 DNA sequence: TGTGCCAGCAGTGCGGTCATGAACACTGAAGCTTTCTTT.

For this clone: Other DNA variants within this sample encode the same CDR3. The CDR3 is CASSLVAGNNEQFF. CDR3 sequence (DNA): TGCGCCAGCAGCTTGGTGGCAGGGAACAATGAGCAGTTCTTC. The chain carries TRBV5-1 and TRBJ2-1; tentatively, D is TRBD1 (5 bases). V was pared by 0 bases and J by 5 bases, with 9 bases between. Germline loops: CDR1 SGHRS, CDR2 YFSETQ. This CDR3 is 14 amino acids long.

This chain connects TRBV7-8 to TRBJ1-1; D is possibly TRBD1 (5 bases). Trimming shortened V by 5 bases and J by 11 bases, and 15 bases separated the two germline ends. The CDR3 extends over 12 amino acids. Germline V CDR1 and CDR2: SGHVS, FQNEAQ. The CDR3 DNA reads TGTGCCAGCAGCAAAGTGACAGAAAGGGCTTTCTTT. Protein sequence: CASSKVTERAFF.

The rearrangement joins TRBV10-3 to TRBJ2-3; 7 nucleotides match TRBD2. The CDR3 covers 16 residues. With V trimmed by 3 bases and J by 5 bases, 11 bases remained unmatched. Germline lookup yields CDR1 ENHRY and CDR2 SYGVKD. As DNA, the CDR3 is TGTGCCATCAGTGATCAGGTAGCGGGCCGTGGAGATACGCAGTATTTT. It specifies CAISDQVAGRGDTQYF.

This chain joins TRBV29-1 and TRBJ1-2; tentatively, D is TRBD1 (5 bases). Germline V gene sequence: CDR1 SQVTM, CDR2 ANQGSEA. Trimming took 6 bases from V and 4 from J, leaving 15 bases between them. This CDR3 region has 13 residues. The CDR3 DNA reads TGCAGCGTAGACAGTGGCGTCCTCTATGGCTACACCTTC. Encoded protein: CSVDSGVLYGYTF.

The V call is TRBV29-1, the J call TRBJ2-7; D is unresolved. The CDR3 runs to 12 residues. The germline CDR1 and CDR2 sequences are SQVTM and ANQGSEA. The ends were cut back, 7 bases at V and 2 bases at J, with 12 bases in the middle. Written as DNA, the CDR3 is TGCAGCGCTAACTTAGGAGCCTACGAGCAGTACTTC. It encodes CSANLGAYEQYF.

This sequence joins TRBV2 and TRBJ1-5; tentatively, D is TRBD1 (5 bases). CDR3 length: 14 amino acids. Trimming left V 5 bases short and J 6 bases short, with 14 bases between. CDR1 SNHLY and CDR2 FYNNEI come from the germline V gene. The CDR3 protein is CASSSQGGGQPQHF. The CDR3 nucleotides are TGTGCCAGCAGTAGCCAGGGTGGAGGTCAGCCCCAGCATTTT.

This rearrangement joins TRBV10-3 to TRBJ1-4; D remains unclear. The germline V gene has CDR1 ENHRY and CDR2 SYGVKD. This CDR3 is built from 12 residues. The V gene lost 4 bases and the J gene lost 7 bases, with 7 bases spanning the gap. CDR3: CAISGRGEKLFF. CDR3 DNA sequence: TGTGCCATCAGTGGTCGGGGTGAAAAACTGTTTTTT.

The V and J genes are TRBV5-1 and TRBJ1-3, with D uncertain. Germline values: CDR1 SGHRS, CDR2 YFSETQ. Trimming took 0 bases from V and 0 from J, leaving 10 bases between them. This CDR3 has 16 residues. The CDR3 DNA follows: TGCGCCAGCAGCTTGGCCGGGCTGCCCTCTGGAAACACCATATATTTT. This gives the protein CASSLAGLPSGNTIYF.